This T cell receptor (beta chain) was found in a study of identical twins. The CDR3 runs to 15 residues. Germline CDR1 and CDR2: SEHNR and FQNEAQ (reference sequence). The trim removed 1 base at V and 8 bases at J, leaving 6 bases unmatched. Each CDR3 protein gets one entry after TCRdb re-called the 5' RACE reads with MiXCR. The sample lists some 790,000 distinct CDR3 sequences, around a sixth occurring once. This sample also belongs to another study, concerning T cells expressing NK-cell markers. That report adds: Dominant NKG2C+ clonotype frequencies of roughly 1.0-8% of CD8+ T cells were measured in several donors.

The chain recombines TRBV7-9 with TRBJ2-1; the match to TRBD2 covers 9 bases. Sequencing was carried out using PBMCs. The origin of this receptor is a woman aged 18 to 35 in good health. The CDR3 sequence is CASSLVLAGIDEQFF. The CDR3 DNA reads as TGTGCCAGCAGCTTAGTTCTAGCGGGAATCGATGAGCAGTTCTTC.